This record looks at one TCR beta chain sequence and its context. Trimming at V came to 0 bases and at J to 2 bases, leaving 1 base not matched to a gene. The CDR3 spans 14 residues. CDR1 is SGHRS, CDR2 YFSETQ, per germline. The sample originates from a study of blood T cell repertoires in COVID-19. The overall study: Samples of COVID-19 (acute and convalescent) were obtained from the United States, Italy and Spain. Nucleic acid was either cDNA or gDNA, and it came from T cells, B-cell-depleted T cells, or PBMCs.

In the source study's methods: Estimation of nucleated cell counts relied on the amplification of reference gene primers. The assay was immunoSEQ multiplex PCR, and TCRdb's table has in-frame clones only and misses some. V and J calls and clone size are copied from that table; D and trimming were computed from the DNA. This table has about 110,000 clones, around 84% appearing once. The sequence was obtained from a human donor in a cohort sampled during active COVID-19. The rearrangement links TRBV5-1 to TRBJ2-7, with 8 bases that match TRBD1. The specimen was peripheral blood. The CDR3 DNA is TGCGCCAGCAGCTTGGGACAGGGGCCCTACGAGCAGTACTTC. It is translated as CASSLGQGPYEQYF.